A single sample is the source of the 18 T cell receptor beta chains below, sequenced in a study of T cell changes during pregnancy in multiple sclerosis. TCRdb's copy holds only in-frame clones and misses some; the assay was immunoSEQ multiplex PCR. The sample records approximately 25,000 clones, more than 75% being singletons. The sample consisted of CD4+ T cells from peripheral blood mononuclear cells, taken in the first trimester of pregnancy. The receptors shown here come from a female donor in good health, enrolled as a control in a pregnancy study.

This clone was recorded a few times. The rearrangement uses TRBV9 and TRBJ1-3; D possibly corresponds to TRBD1 (5 bases). The CDR3 length is 16 residues. V was shortened by 4 bases and J by 3 bases, with 17 bases between the two germline ends. Germline loops: CDR1 SGDLS, CDR2 YYNGEE. CDR3 protein: CASSLRPSGGGNTIYF. CDR3 sequence (DNA): TGTGCCAGCAGCCTGAGGCCTTCGGGGGGTGGAAACACCATATATTTT.

This chain joins TRBV5-1 and TRBJ2-3; the D is unclear. The CDR3 runs 15 residues. With 0 bases removed from V and 3 bases from J, the gap between germline ends came to 11 bases. Germline CDR1 reads SGHRS; CDR2 reads YFSETQ. CDR3: CASSLGLLNTDTQYF. The DNA for the CDR3 is TGCGCCAGCAGCTTGGGACTGTTAAATACAGATACGCAGTATTTT.

This clone appeared a single time. The chain couples TRBV6-5 to TRBJ2-4; 10 bases are shared with TRBD2. Germline V gene sequence: CDR1 MNHEY, CDR2 SVGAGI. The CDR3 loop spans 14 amino acids. The junction had 5 bases not matched to a gene; V was cut back by 4 bases and J by 8 bases. CDR3 nucleotide sequence: TGTGCCAGCAGTTCGGGACTAGCGTCGGACATTCAGTACTTC. Its protein is CASSSGLASDIQYF.

V gene TRBV5-1 combines with J gene TRBJ2-3, with unresolved D. Trimming removed 7 bases from V and 6 bases from J, with 18 bases in between. The CDR3 has 14 residues. Germline V gives CDR1 SGHRS, CDR2 YFSETQ. The DNA for the CDR3 is TGCGCCAGCCGCACTATCCCCTCTGGGGATACGCAGTATTTT. Translating gives CASRTIPSGDTQYF.

The chain combines TRBV7-2 with TRBJ2-5; D is uncertain. The V and J ends lost 4 bases and 7 bases respectively, with 22 bases between them. CDR3 length: 16 residues. From germline, CDR1 is SGHTA and CDR2 FQGNSA. CDR3 residues: CASSYSALAAQSTQYF. The DNA of the CDR3 is TGTGCCAGCAGCTATTCGGCTCTGGCGGCCCAATCGACCCAGTACTTC.

The V gene is TRBV6-1, the J gene TRBJ1-2, with D perhaps matching TRBD1 (6 bases). The CDR3 sequence is 15 residues long. V lost 2 bases to trimming and J lost 6 bases, with 16 bases between them. Germline assignment: CDR1 MNHNS and CDR2 SASEGT. CDR3 in DNA: TGTGCCAGCAGTGAATCCACGGGGGGCAGGGATGGCTACACCTTC. Its translation: CASSESTGGRDGYTF.

This chain links TRBV7-9 with TRBJ2-7, with D perhaps TRBD1 (6 bases). This CDR3 spans 12 amino acids. Germline lookup yields CDR1 SEHNR and CDR2 FQNEAQ (reference sequence). V gave up 8 bases and J gave up 2 bases, with 10 bases separating them. The CDR3 reads CASARGTYEQYF. DNA of the CDR3: TGTGCCAGCGCTAGGGGGACCTACGAGCAGTACTTC.

The genes are TRBV19 and TRBJ2-1, with D maybe TRBD1 (6 bases). This CDR3 region has 14 residues. Germline lookup yields CDR1 LNHDA and CDR2 SQIVND (reference sequence). V lost 10 bases, J lost 2 bases, and 15 bases lay in between. The CDR3 DNA reads as TGTGCCACCGACCCCGGGACAACCTACAATGAGCAGTTCTTC. As protein: CATDPGTTYNEQFF.

The chain couples TRBV15 to TRBJ2-3; TRBD2 matches at 9 bases. CDR1 is LNHNV, CDR2 YYDKDF, per germline (reference sequence). J gave up 6 bases and V 0 bases, and 13 bases lay outside the gene matches. CDR3 length: 18 amino acids. The CDR3 loop reads CATSRDGGGAGGSDTQYF. CDR3 DNA: TGTGCCACCAGCAGAGATGGGGGCGGGGCGGGGGGGTCGGATACGCAGTATTTT.

This CDR3 reads CASSVGATTATGELFF. CDR3 DNA sequence: TGTGCCAGCAGCGTAGGAGCCACTACCGCCACCGGGGAGCTGTTTTTT. V and J are TRBV9 and TRBJ2-2, with D unclear. The CDR3 length is 16 residues. V lost 0 bases, J lost 4 bases, and 13 bases lay in between. Germline loops: CDR1 SGDLS, CDR2 YYNGEE.

The CDR3 region is CAISESGMSFGNTIYF. The DNA for the CDR3 is TGTGCCATCAGTGAGTCCGGGATGTCGTTTGGAAACACCATATATTTT. The gene calls are TRBV10-3 and TRBJ1-3; D remains ambiguous. Trimming took off 0 bases at V and 3 bases at J, with 12 bases between the two ends. Germline-derived CDR1 and CDR2 are ENHRY and SYGVKD. This CDR3 is built from 16 residues.

The V and J genes are TRBV11-3 and TRBJ2-1; 7 bases are shared with TRBD2. V lost 1 base and J lost 9; bases outside the gene matches: 3. This CDR3 comprises 13 residues. The germline gives CDR1 SGHNT, CDR2 YENEEA. The CDR3, as DNA: TGTGCCAGCAGCTTAGGCGGGAGAACTGAGCAGTTCTTC. Translation: CASSLGGRTEQFF.

This chain connects TRBV5-1 to TRBJ1-6; no firm D call. This CDR3 is 14 amino acids long. Trimming cost V 2 bases and J 7 bases, with 10 bases left between them. Per germline, CDR1 SGHRS and CDR2 YFSETQ. CDR3 residues: CASSFGRINSPLHF. In nucleotides, the CDR3 is TGCGCCAGCAGCTTTGGCAGAATCAATTCACCCCTCCACTTT.

The CDR3 sequence is CASSLGMTGDGYTF. CDR3 DNA: TGTGCCAGCAGCTTGGGAATGACAGGGGACGGCTACACCTTC. The chain couples TRBV11-2 to TRBJ1-2; TRBD1 aligns across 8 bases. Trimming took 3 bases from V and 8 from J; bases not matched to a gene: 8. CDR1 SGHAT and CDR2 FQNNGV come from the germline V gene. The CDR3 length is 14 residues.

The gene calls are TRBV10-3 and TRBJ2-5, with D possibly matching TRBD2 (6 bases). V was cut by 8 bases and J by 4 bases, with 14 bases left in between. The CDR3 consists of 13 residues. Germline assignment: CDR1 ENHRY and CDR2 SYGVKD. CDR3 nucleotide sequence: TGTGCCATCTCGACGGGAGTGGGAGAGACCCAGTACTTC. Protein sequence: CAISTGVGETQYF.

The V gene is TRBV2, the J gene TRBJ1-6; possibly TRBD1 for D (5 bases). The CDR3 is made up of 15 amino acids. V gave up 3 bases and J gave up 10 bases, with 16 bases separating them. Germline values: CDR1 SNHLY, CDR2 FYNNEI. CDR3 nucleotide sequence: TGTGCCAGCAGTGATTTCAGCAGGGTTAAATCACCCCTCCACTTT. Translated, it gives CASSDFSRVKSPLHF.

The chain is built from TRBV7-9 and TRBJ2-1, with TRBD2 identical over 13 bases. V lost 5 bases, J lost 9 bases, and 13 bases stayed unmatched. Germline V CDR1 and CDR2: SEHNR, FQNEAQ (reference sequence). The CDR3 runs 17 residues. CDR3 in amino acids: CASSAGGLAGAGFEQFF. CDR3 DNA: TGTGCCAGCAGCGCCGGCGGACTAGCGGGGGCGGGTTTTGAGCAGTTCTTC.

The rearrangement links TRBV9 to TRBJ2-5, with 13 positions matching TRBD2. The CDR3 is made up of 16 amino acids. Germline CDR1 SGDLS, CDR2 YYNGEE. The trim removed 4 bases at V and 1 base at J, leaving 4 bases unmatched. The CDR3 DNA follows: TGTGCCAGCAGCCCGGGGACTAGCGGGGTCCAAGAGACCCAGTACTTC. Protein sequence: CASSPGTSGVQETQYF. The full variable domain, its missing parts supplied by reference TRBV9 and TRBJ2-5, is DSGVTQTPKHLITATGQRVTLRCSPRSGDLSVYWYQQSLDQGLQFLIQYYNGEERAKGNILERFSAQQFPDLHSELNLSSLELGDSALYFCASSPGTSGVQETQYFGPGTRLLVL.